Sequencing of this T cell receptor (beta chain) was carried out in a study of shared clonotypes between healthy human individuals. Whole-study results and caveats: In this cohort, only blood was sampled, and tissue repertoires likely differ. Estimated clonotype richness was generally higher in naive than memory subsets.

At a deep level, the assay was run. Profiled with immunoSEQ multiplex PCR; TCRdb holds only in-frame clones, not every one. The data hold over 2 million clones, with roughly 90% observed a single time. The germline CDR1 and CDR2 sequences are MNHEY and SVGAGI. V was shortened by 0 bases and J by 4 bases, with 4 bases between the two germline ends. CDR3 length equals 13 residues. Details on this clone: Its antigen remains unidentified. This sample includes further DNA sequences coding for the same CDR3.

The TCR sequence derives from a young man in good health. Some clones in this sample may be carry-over from other donors' samples. This chain connects TRBV6-5 to TRBJ1-3; D gene unclear. What was sequenced was naive CD4+ T cells from PBMCs. Described subset: CD45RA+ positively selected. DNA for the CDR3: TGTGCCAGCAGTTACTCGCCCGGAAACACCATATATTTT. It translates to CASSYSPGNTIYF.